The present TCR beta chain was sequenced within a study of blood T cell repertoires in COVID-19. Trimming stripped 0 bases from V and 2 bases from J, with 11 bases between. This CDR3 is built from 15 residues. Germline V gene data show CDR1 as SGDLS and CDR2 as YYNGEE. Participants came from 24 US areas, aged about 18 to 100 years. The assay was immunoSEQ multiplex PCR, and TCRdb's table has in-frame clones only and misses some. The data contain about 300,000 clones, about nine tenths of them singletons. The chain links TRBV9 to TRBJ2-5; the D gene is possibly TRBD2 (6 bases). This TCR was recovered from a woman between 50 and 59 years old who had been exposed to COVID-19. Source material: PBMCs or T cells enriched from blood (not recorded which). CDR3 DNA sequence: TGTGCCAGCAGCGTAGCTGCGGGGAGGCAAGAGACCCAGTACTTC. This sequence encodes CASSVAAGRQETQYF.